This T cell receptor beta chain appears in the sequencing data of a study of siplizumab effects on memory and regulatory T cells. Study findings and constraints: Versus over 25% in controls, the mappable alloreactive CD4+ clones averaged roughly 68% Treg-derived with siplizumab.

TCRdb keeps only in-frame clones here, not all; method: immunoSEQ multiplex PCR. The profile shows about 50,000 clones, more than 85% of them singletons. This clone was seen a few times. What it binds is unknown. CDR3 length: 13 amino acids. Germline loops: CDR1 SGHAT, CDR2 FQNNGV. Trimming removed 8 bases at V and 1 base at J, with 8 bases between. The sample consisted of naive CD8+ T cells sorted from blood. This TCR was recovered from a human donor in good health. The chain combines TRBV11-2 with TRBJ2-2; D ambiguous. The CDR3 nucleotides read TGTGCCAGCGGCAGTCTGAACACCGGGGAGCTGTTTTTT. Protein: CASGSLNTGELFF.